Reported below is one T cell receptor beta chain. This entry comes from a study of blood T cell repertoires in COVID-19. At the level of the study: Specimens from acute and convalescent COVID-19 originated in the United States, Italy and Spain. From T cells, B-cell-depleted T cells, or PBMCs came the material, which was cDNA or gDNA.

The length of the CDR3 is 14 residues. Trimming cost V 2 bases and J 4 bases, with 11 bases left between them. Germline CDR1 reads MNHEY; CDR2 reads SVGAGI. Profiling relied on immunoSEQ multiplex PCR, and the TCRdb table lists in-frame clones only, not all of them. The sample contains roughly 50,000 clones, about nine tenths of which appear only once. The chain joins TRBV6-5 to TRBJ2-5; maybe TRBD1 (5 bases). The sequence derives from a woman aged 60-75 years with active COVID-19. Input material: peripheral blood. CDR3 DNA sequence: TGTGCCAGCAGTTACGGGGCAGGGTCAGAGACCCAGTACTTC. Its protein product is CASSYGAGSETQYF.